What follows are 25 T cell receptor beta chains derived from one specimen sequenced in a study of shared clonotypes between healthy human individuals. Here immunoSEQ multiplex PCR was the method, and the copy in TCRdb shows in-frame clones only, minus some. The sample has about a million clones; around 74% are singletons. Input material: memory CD4+ T cells sorted from blood. This sample's subset: CD45RA-negative fraction. Receptors were obtained from a man aged 18-30 years in good health.

V gene TRBV27 combines with J gene TRBJ2-2; 7 bases line up with TRBD1. Germline trimming cut 0 bases from V and 4 bases from J; bases unmatched to any gene: 5. This CDR3 comprises 16 residues. Germline values: CDR1 MNHEY, CDR2 SMNVEV (reference sequence). The CDR3 region is CASSLSSDRATGELFF. The CDR3 DNA sequence: TGTGCCAGCAGTTTATCGAGTGACAGGGCCACCGGGGAGCTGTTTTTT.

This rearrangement joins TRBV18 to TRBJ2-7; D possibly corresponds to TRBD1 (6 bases). Germline assignment: CDR1 KGHSH and CDR2 LQKENI. The germline V and J ends were trimmed by 6 bases and 4 bases, with 19 bases remaining between them. The length of the CDR3 is 15 residues. CDR3 sequence (DNA): TGTGCCAGCTCGGTCGGCCAGGGACACAATTACGAGCAGTACTTC. Translation: CASSVGQGHNYEQYF. The full variable domain, rest sourced from reference TRBV18 and TRBJ2-7, is NAGVMQNPRHLVRRRGQEARLRCSPMKGHSHVYWYRQLPEEGLKFMVYLQKENIIDESGMPKERFSAEFPKEGPSILRIQQVVRGDSAAYFCASSVGQGHNYEQYFGPGTRLTVT.

This clone was detected only once. The J gene is TRBJ2-5, the V gene TRBV19; D might be TRBD2 (5 bases). The CDR3 runs 13 residues. Germline V lookup: CDR1 LNHDA, CDR2 SQIVND (reference sequence). V gave up 3 bases and J gave up 4 bases, with 9 bases separating them. CDR3 region: CASSILRGETQYF. In nucleotides, the CDR3 is TGTGCCAGTAGTATTTTACGGGGAGAGACCCAGTACTTC.

In DNA, the CDR3 is TGTGCCAGCAGTTCAGTCCACCGGGACTATGGCTACACCTTC. The encoded protein is CASSSVHRDYGYTF. The rearrangement links TRBV5-4 to TRBJ1-2; no clear D gene. Trimming cost V 5 bases and J 3 bases, with 14 bases left between them. The CDR3 totals 14 residues. CDR1 and CDR2 (germline): SGHNT, YYREEE (reference sequence).

This clone was seen more than once but under ten times. For the CDR3, the DNA is TGTGCCTGGCGAGGAGCGGGACAGCCCCAGCATTTT. Its translation is CAWRGAGQPQHF. The gene calls are TRBV30 and TRBJ1-5; no clear D. The CDR3 spans 12 residues. With 5 bases removed from V and 7 bases from J, the gap between germline ends came to 12 bases. CDR1 and CDR2 (germline): GTSNPN, SVGIG (reference sequence).

The chain couples TRBV9 to TRBJ2-5, with 10 bases matching TRBD2. Per the germline V gene, CDR1 is SGDLS and CDR2 is YYNGEE. This CDR3 spans 16 amino acids. J was trimmed by 1 base and V by 3 bases; bases with no gene match: 6. The CDR3 DNA reads as TGTGCCAGCAGCGCCCTAGCGGGAGATTTCCAAGAGACCCAGTACTTC. Its translation: CASSALAGDFQETQYF.

The V gene is TRBV7-8, the J gene TRBJ1-3; D is undetermined. The CDR3 length is 15 residues. Trimming took 5 bases from V and 4 from J, leaving 15 bases between them. Germline V CDR1 and CDR2: SGHVS, FQNEAQ. Written as DNA, the CDR3 is TGTGCCAGCAGCCAAAGCGGGGTCTCGGGAAACACCATATATTTT. This sequence encodes CASSQSGVSGNTIYF.

This chain joins TRBV9 and TRBJ2-5; TRBD2 agrees at 7 bases. The CDR3 runs to 16 residues. The V gene's germline CDR1 is SGDLS and CDR2 YYNGEE. Trimming cost V 4 bases and J 5 bases; bases outside gene matches: 14. CDR3 in DNA: TGTGCCAGCAGCTCCCGCGGGGGTTTCTTCGGGGAGACCCAGTACTTC. Amino acid sequence: CASSSRGGFFGETQYF.

The V gene is TRBV7-2, the J gene TRBJ2-2, with 8 nucleotides matching TRBD2. The CDR3 has 16 amino acids. With 2 bases clipped from V and 6 bases from J, the junction kept 8 bases outside the gene matches. CDR1 is SGHTA and CDR2 is FQGNSA in the germline V gene. This CDR3 reads CASSLSAGADSGELFF. In DNA, the CDR3 is TGTGCCAGCAGCTTATCAGCGGGAGCTGATTCCGGGGAGCTGTTTTTT.

V is TRBV6-1 and J is TRBJ2-7; D is tentatively TRBD1 or TRBD2 (5 bases each). This CDR3 is built from 16 residues. Trimming took 3 bases from V and 6 from J, leaving 21 bases between them. Germline CDR1 and CDR2: MNHNS and SASEGT. CDR3 region: CASSETRGQSTSEQYF. The DNA of the CDR3 is TGTGCCAGCAGTGAGACGAGGGGCCAGTCTACCTCCGAGCAGTACTTC.

The DNA for the CDR3 is TGTGCCAGCAGCCATGACAGGGATAGAGGCGAGCAGTACTTC. Amino acid sequence: CASSHDRDRGEQYF. The rearrangement links TRBV4-2 to TRBJ2-7; the match to TRBD1 covers 7 bases. The CDR3 length is 14 residues. Trimming at V came to 3 bases and at J to 6 bases, leaving 8 bases not matched to a gene. CDR1 LGHNA and CDR2 YNFKEQ come from the germline V gene.

The rearrangement joins TRBV7-4 to TRBJ2-3; D gene uncertain. The CDR3 is made up of 15 amino acids. Between the trimmed V and J ends, which lost 5 bases and 5 bases, there was a span of 17 bases. CDR1 SGHVT and CDR2 SQSDAQ come from the germline V gene. CDR3 DNA: TGTGCCAGCAGCCCTGTGGGGTGGGCGAGAGATACGCAGTATTTT. It is translated as CASSPVGWARDTQYF.

The chain couples TRBV29-1 to TRBJ1-5, with a possible D match to TRBD1 (6 bases). The CDR3 has 14 amino acids. Trimming took 5 bases from V and 1 from J, leaving 12 bases between them. In germline, CDR1 is SQVTM, CDR2 ANQGSEA. This CDR3 is CSVRAGASNQPQHF. CDR3 nucleotide sequence: TGCAGCGTTCGGGCAGGGGCCAGCAATCAGCCCCAGCATTTT.

The count of this clone is one. The chain joins TRBV19 to TRBJ1-5; D not certain. The V gene's germline CDR1 is LNHDA and CDR2 SQIVND (reference sequence). The CDR3 spans 15 residues. V shed 6 bases and J shed 1 base, with 13 bases lying between them. Written as DNA, the CDR3 is TGTGCCAGTAGCCCCGGCCTCTTAAGCAATCAGCCCCAGCATTTT. Protein product: CASSPGLLSNQPQHF.

The V and J genes are TRBV12-5 and TRBJ2-6, with 7 bases matching TRBD1. CDR1 is LGHNT and CDR2 is FRNRAP in the germline V gene. J lost 0 bases, V lost 4 bases, and 3 bases had no gene match. This CDR3 spans 16 amino acids. The CDR3 loop reads CASGWAGGSGANVLTF. The CDR3 DNA follows: TGTGCTAGTGGTTGGGCAGGGGGCTCTGGGGCCAACGTCCTGACTTTC. Full variable domain (remainder filled in from reference TRBV12-5 and TRBJ2-6): DARVTQTPRHKVTEMGQEVTMRCQPILGHNTVFWYRQTMMQGLELLAYFRNRAPLDDSGMPKDRFSAEMPDATLATLKIQPSEPRDSAVYFCASGWAGGSGANVLTFGAGSRLTVL.

The chain combines TRBV7-9 with TRBJ2-3; possible D gene TRBD2, 7 bases. The CDR3 is 15 residues long. V was clipped by 6 bases and J by 2 bases, with 15 bases between them. Germline-derived CDR1 and CDR2 are SEHNR and FQNEAQ (reference sequence). The CDR3: CASRPRGATTDTQYF. The DNA of the CDR3 is TGTGCCAGCAGGCCCCGGGGGGCAACCACAGATACGCAGTATTTT. Full variable domain (rest looked up from reference TRBV7-9 and TRBJ2-3): DTGVSQNPRHKITKRGQNVTFRCDPISEHNRLYWYRQTLGQGPEFLTYFQNEAQLEKSRLLSDRFSAERPKGSFSTLEIQRTEQGDSAMYLCASRPRGATTDTQYFGPGTRLTVL.

This clone was recorded a few times. This chain links TRBV5-1 with TRBJ2-1; 7 bases align to TRBD2. Germline CDR1 reads SGHRS; CDR2 reads YFSETQ. The ends lost 4 bases at V and 3 bases at J; junction bases unmatched: 10. The CDR3 totals 16 residues. The CDR3 nucleotides are TGCGCCAGCAGCCTGGATCCGGGGAGGGTCTACAATGAGCAGTTCTTC. This translates into CASSLDPGRVYNEQFF.

The chain couples TRBV5-4 to TRBJ2-7, with 16 bases that match TRBD2. V lost 4 bases, J lost 8 bases, and 3 bases stayed unmatched. The CDR3 extends over 14 amino acids. The germline gives CDR1 SGHNT, CDR2 YYREEE (reference sequence). The CDR3: CASSGTSGRAQQYF. CDR3 in DNA: TGTGCCAGCAGCGGGACTAGCGGGAGGGCCCAGCAGTACTTC.

The V and J genes are TRBV2 and TRBJ1-6; D is perhaps TRBD1 (6 bases). From germline, CDR1 is SNHLY and CDR2 FYNNEI. Trimming shortened V by 5 bases and J by 9 bases, and 17 bases separated the two germline ends. The CDR3 runs 15 residues. CDR3 sequence reads: CASSSTGPAGSPLHF. The CDR3 DNA is TGTGCCAGCAGTTCGACAGGCCCAGCGGGTTCACCCCTCCACTTT. The whole variable domain, filled in from reference TRBV2 and TRBJ1-6, reads EPEVTQTPSHQVTQMGQEVILRCVPISNHLYFYWYRQILGQKVEFLVSFYNNEISEKSEIFDDQFSVERPDGSNFTLKIRSTKLEDSAMYFCASSSTGPAGSPLHFGNGTRLTVT.

This clone was recorded a few times. This chain links TRBV4-1 with TRBJ1-1; TRBD1 agrees at 10 bases. This CDR3 has 15 amino acids. The J segment lost 3 bases and the V segment lost 6 bases, leaving 7 bases of the junction unmatched. CDR1 and CDR2 (germline): MGHRA, YSYEKL. The CDR3 sequence is CASSLRQGADTEAFF. Written as DNA, the CDR3 is TGCGCCAGCAGTTTACGACAGGGGGCGGACACTGAAGCTTTCTTT.

Concerning this clone itself: The same CDR3 is also encoded by other DNA sequences in this sample. The rearrangement links TRBV5-1 to TRBJ2-5, with D unclear. The germline V gene has CDR1 SGHRS and CDR2 YFSETQ. Trimming took off 0 bases at V and 1 base at J, with 7 bases between the two ends. CDR3 length: 14 amino acids. This CDR3 is CASSLGAAQETQYF. CDR3 coding DNA: TGCGCCAGCAGCTTGGGGGCAGCCCAAGAGACCCAGTACTTC.

A remark on this clone: The same CDR3 is also encoded by other DNA sequences in this sample. This chain's CDR3 is CSVAGARTGELFF. The DNA for the CDR3 is TGCAGTGTCGCAGGGGCAAGGACCGGGGAGCTGTTTTTT. The chain recombines TRBV29-1 with TRBJ2-2, with D possibly being TRBD1 (6 bases). This CDR3 spans 13 amino acids. CDR1 is SQVTM and CDR2 is ANQGSEA in the germline V gene.

V gene TRBV5-4 combines with J gene TRBJ1-6; a possible D gene is TRBD1 (6 bases). The V and J ends lost 4 bases and 14 bases respectively, with 19 bases between them. Germline loops: CDR1 SGHNT, CDR2 YYREEE (reference sequence). The CDR3 covers 14 residues. The CDR3 DNA reads TGTGCCAGCAGCCCCGGGGGGGGCTTCTGGGCCCTCCACTTT. Residues: CASSPGGGFWALHF.

This clone was seen only a few times. V and J are TRBV29-1 and TRBJ1-5, with TRBD1 identical over 8 bases. CDR3 length: 13 residues. V lost 5 bases and J lost 7; bases outside the gene matches: 7. Per the germline V gene, CDR1 is SQVTM and CDR2 is ANQGSEA. The CDR3 protein is CSVSGGLGQPQHF. The CDR3 nucleotides are TGCAGCGTTTCAGGGGGCCTGGGACAGCCCCAGCATTTT.

The V gene is TRBV19, the J gene TRBJ2-5, with D tentatively TRBD2 (7 bases). V lost 3 bases and J lost 3, with 14 bases in between. The CDR3 totals 15 residues. From germline, CDR1 is LNHDA and CDR2 SQIVND (reference sequence). The CDR3: CASSIGGLVEETQYF. The CDR3 nucleotides read TGTGCCAGTAGTATCGGGGGGCTAGTTGAAGAGACCCAGTACTTC.